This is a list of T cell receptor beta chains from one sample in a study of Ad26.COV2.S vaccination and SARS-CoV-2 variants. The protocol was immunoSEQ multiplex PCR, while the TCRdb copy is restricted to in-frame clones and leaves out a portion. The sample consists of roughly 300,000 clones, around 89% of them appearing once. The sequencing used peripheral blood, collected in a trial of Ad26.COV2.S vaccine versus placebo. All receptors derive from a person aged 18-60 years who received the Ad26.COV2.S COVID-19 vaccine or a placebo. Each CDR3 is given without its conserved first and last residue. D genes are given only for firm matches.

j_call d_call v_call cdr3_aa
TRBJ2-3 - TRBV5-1 ASSLGQGSTDTQY
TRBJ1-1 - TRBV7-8 ASSLVAGVAEAF
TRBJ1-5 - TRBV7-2 ASSLAGGSNQPQH
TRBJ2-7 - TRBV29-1 SVGTRTSYEQY
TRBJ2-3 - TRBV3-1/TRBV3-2 ASSQALGDHTQY
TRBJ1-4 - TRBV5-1 ASSLDQSNEKLF
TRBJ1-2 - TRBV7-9 ASSRGLGPGRKGDYT
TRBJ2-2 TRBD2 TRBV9 ASSAPGGTGELF
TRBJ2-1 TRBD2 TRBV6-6 ASSLVTGGLYNEQF
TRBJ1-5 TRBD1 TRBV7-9 ASSLDPGQGVNQPQH
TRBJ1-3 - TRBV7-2 ASGSRTAAGSSGNTIY
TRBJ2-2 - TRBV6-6 ASSDTANTGELF
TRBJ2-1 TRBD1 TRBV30 AGGQGRTSYNEQF
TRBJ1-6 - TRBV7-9 ASNLPVGLGNSPLH
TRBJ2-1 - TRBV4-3 ASSQGTGPGADNEQF
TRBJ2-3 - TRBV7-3 ASSFRTGTDTQY
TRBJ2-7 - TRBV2 ASSSSDSSYEQY
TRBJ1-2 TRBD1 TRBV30 AWRGTGVHGYT
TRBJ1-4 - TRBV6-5 ASITAGVGEKLF